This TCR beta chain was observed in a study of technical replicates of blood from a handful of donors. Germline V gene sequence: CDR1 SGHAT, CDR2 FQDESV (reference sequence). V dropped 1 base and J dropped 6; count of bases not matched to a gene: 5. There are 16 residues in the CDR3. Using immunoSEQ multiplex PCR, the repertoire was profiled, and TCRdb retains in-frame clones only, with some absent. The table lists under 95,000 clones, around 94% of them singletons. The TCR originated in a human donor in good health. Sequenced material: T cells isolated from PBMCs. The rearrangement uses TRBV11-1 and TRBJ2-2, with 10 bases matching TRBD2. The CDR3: CASSLVPSGRSGELFF. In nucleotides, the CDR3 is TGTGCCAGCAGCTTAGTTCCTAGCGGGAGATCCGGGGAGCTGTTTTTT.